This T cell receptor (beta chain) is from a study of blood T cell repertoires in COVID-19. Study at large: Nucleic acid was either cDNA or gDNA, and it came from T cells, B-cell-depleted T cells, or PBMCs.

The CDR3 contains 12 residues. The ends were cut back, 4 bases at V and 6 bases at J, with 9 bases in the middle. CDR1 and CDR2 from the germline V gene are KGHSH and LQKENI. Profiled with immunoSEQ multiplex PCR; TCRdb holds only in-frame clones, not every one. The data hold about 400,000 clones, with approximately 91% observed a single time. This sequence joins TRBV18 and TRBJ1-1; D is possibly TRBD1 (6 bases). The clonotype was recovered from a woman aged 40 to 50 with acute COVID-19. Sequenced sample: PBMCs or T cells enriched from blood (not recorded which). CDR3 loop: CASSLGQSEAFF. In DNA form, the CDR3 reads TGTGCCAGCTCACTTGGACAGTCTGAAGCTTTCTTT.